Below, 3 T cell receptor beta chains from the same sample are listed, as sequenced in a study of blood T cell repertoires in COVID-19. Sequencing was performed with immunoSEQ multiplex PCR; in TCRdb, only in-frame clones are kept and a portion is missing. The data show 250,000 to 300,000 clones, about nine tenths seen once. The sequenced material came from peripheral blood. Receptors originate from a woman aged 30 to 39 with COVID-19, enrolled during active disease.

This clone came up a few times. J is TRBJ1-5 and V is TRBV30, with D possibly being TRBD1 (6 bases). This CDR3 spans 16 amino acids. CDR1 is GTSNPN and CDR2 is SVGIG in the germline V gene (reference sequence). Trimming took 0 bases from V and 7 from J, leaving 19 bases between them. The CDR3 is CAWSVKGRGERQPQHF. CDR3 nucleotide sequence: TGTGCCTGGAGTGTAAAAGGCAGGGGAGAGAGGCAGCCCCAGCATTTT.

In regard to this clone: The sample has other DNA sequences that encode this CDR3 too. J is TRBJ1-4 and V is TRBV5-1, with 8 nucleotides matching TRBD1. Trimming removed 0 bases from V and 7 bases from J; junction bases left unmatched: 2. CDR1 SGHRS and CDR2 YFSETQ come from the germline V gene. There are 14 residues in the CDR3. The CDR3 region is CASSLGQGLEKLFF. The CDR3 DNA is TGCGCCAGCAGCTTGGGACAGGGGCTTGAAAAACTGTTTTTT. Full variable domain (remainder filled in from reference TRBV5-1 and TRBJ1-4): KAGVTQTPRYLIKTRGQQVTLSCSPISGHRSVSWYQQTPGQGLQFLFEYFSETQRNKGNFPGRFSGRQFSNSRSEMNVSTLELGDSALYLCASSLGQGLEKLFFGSGTQLSVL.

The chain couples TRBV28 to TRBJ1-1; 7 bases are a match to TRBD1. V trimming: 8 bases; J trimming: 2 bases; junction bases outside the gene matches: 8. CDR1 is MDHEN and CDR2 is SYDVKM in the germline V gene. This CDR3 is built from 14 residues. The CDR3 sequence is CASETGVPNTEAFF. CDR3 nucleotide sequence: TGTGCCAGCGAAACAGGGGTCCCAAACACTGAAGCTTTCTTT.